This T cell receptor (beta chain) is from a study of T-cell reconstitution after alpha-beta-depleted transplantation in children. CDR3 length: 13 amino acids. Trimming took off 7 bases at V and 2 bases at J, with 11 bases between the two ends. This clonotype was seen at least ten times. Preparation of the TCRbeta library involved a method that used unique molecular identifiers. TCRdb reanalysed the PCR reads using MiXCR and keeps one entry per CDR3 protein. The data show about 640,000 distinct CDR3 sequences, with 16% seen just once and 0.85% to 1.3% held by the top ten. Here the sequenced sample was PBMCs from the stem cell graft donor, taken from the stem cell graft. The chain is built from TRBV12-3 or TRBV12-4 and TRBJ1-2; tentatively, D is TRBD1 (5 bases). The TCR originated in a human donor who donated a stem cell graft to a child with acute myeloid leukemia. In DNA, the CDR3 is TGTGCCAGCATTCCCACAGGAAACTATGGCTACACCTTC. As protein: CASIPTGNYGYTF.